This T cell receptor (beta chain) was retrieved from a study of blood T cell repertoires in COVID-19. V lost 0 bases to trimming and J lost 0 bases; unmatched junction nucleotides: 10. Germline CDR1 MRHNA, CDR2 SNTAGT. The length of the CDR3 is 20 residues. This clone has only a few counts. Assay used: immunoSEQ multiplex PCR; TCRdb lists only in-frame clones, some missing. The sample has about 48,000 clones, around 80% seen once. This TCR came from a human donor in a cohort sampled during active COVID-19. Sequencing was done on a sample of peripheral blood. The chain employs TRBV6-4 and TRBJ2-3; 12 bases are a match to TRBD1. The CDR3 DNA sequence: TGTGCCAGCAGTGACTCGAGCCCCGGGACAGGGGGCGGAAGCACAGATACGCAGTATTTT. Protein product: CASSDSSPGTGGGSTDTQYF.